This passage covers 23 T cell receptor beta chains from one sample sequenced in a study of STAT5B mutations in CD4+ large granular lymphocyte leukemia. The protocol was immunoSEQ multiplex PCR, while the TCRdb copy is restricted to in-frame clones and leaves out a portion. The profile shows 15,000 to 25,000 clones, approximately 88% of them singletons. Material for sequencing was CD4+ T cells from blood buffy coats. These TCRs come from a human donor in good health.

The V call is TRBV27, the J call TRBJ1-2, with 7 nucleotides matching TRBD1. The CDR3 is 12 amino acids. Trimming at V came to 4 bases and at J to 8 bases, leaving 4 bases not matched to a gene. CDR1 is MNHEY and CDR2 is SMNVEV in the germline V gene (reference sequence). CDR3 nucleotide sequence: TGTGCCAGCAGTTCAACAGGGGACGGCTACACCTTC. It yields the protein CASSSTGDGYTF.

The V gene is TRBV5-4, the J gene TRBJ1-2; D remains ambiguous. V was cut by 6 bases and J by 4 bases, with 13 bases left in between. The CDR3 sequence is 13 residues long. From germline, CDR1 is SGHNT and CDR2 YYREEE (reference sequence). DNA of the CDR3: TGTGCCAGCAACCTCGGAGGGAGCTATGGCTACACCTTC. Protein sequence: CASNLGGSYGYTF.

The chain joins TRBV2 to TRBJ2-5, with 7 bases fitting TRBD1. The germline V gene encodes CDR1 SNHLY and CDR2 FYNNEI. The ends lost 5 bases at V and 5 bases at J; junction bases unmatched: 8. CDR3 length: 14 amino acids. The CDR3 DNA reads TGTGCCAGCAGTTCGACAGGGTGGCGGGAGACCCAGTACTTC. It translates to CASSSTGWRETQYF.

This chain connects TRBV27 to TRBJ1-2, with 8 bases identical to TRBD1. CDR1 and CDR2 (germline): MNHEY, SMNVEV (reference sequence). The CDR3 is 13 residues long. Trimming took 3 bases from V and 8 from J; bases not matched to a gene: 5. CDR3 region: CASSLGRDRGYTF. The CDR3 region has the DNA TGTGCCAGCAGTTTGGGCAGGGACAGGGGCTACACCTTC.

The chain recombines TRBV10-3 with TRBJ1-2; no definite D call. This CDR3 has 14 amino acids. CDR1 ENHRY and CDR2 SYGVKD come from the germline V gene. V was clipped by 2 bases and J by 4 bases, with 11 bases between them. The CDR3 spells CAISEAKGVYGYTF. The CDR3 coding sequence is TGTGCCATCAGTGAGGCGAAAGGAGTCTATGGCTACACCTTC.

The J gene is TRBJ1-2, the V gene TRBV10-3; 7 bases agree with TRBD1. CDR1 and CDR2 from the germline V gene are ENHRY and SYGVKD. The CDR3 is made up of 14 amino acids. With V trimmed by 3 bases and J by 4 bases, 5 bases remained unmatched. CDR3 residues: CAISDQGGVYGYTF. The CDR3 DNA reads TGTGCCATCAGTGATCAGGGGGGAGTCTATGGCTACACCTTC.

This clone was recorded a few times. The chain combines TRBV7-3 with TRBJ1-5; unclear D gene. The V end was cut by 2 bases, the J end by 8 bases, with 13 bases between. The CDR3 runs to 14 residues. The V gene's germline CDR1 is SGHTA and CDR2 FQGTGA. The CDR3 DNA follows: TGTGCCAGCAGCTTACCTGGAAGAGGGAAGCCCCAGCATTTT. Protein product: CASSLPGRGKPQHF.

The V gene is TRBV2, the J gene TRBJ2-5, with a weak D call TRBD1 (5 bases). The J call may be mistaken, given a closer DNA end match to TRBJ2-7. The CDR3 sequence is 12 residues long. The V gene's germline CDR1 is SNHLY and CDR2 FYNNEI. The CDR3 bases are TGTGCCAGCACCAGGGCAGCCTACGAGCAGTACTTC. Its translation: CASTRAAYEQYF.

V usage is TRBV27 and J usage is TRBJ1-1, with D hard to call. The V and J ends lost 3 bases and 5 bases respectively, with 13 bases between them. Germline V CDR1 and CDR2: MNHEY, SMNVEV (reference sequence). This CDR3 has 14 residues. CDR3 coding DNA: TGTGCCAGCAGTTTCTCGCAGGCACGGACTGAAGCTTTCTTT. It yields the protein CASSFSQARTEAFF.

The chain uses TRBV19 and TRBJ1-2; D is ambiguous. CDR3 length equals 15 residues. The V and J ends lost 0 bases and 8 bases respectively, with 16 bases between them. The germline CDR1 and CDR2 sequences are LNHDA and SQIVND (reference sequence). CDR3 loop: CASSIDLRTVLGYTF. The CDR3 coding sequence is TGTGCCAGTAGTATAGATCTAAGAACGGTCCTGGGCTACACCTTC.

The rearrangement uses TRBV27 and TRBJ2-7; D gene uncertain. The germline CDR1 and CDR2 sequences are MNHEY and SMNVEV (reference sequence). This CDR3 has 13 amino acids. Trimming cost V 5 bases and J 9 bases, with 17 bases left between them. The DNA for the CDR3 is TGTGCCAGCAGTCTTAGAGTAGGCCTCGGGCAGTACTTC. Translation gives CASSLRVGLGQYF.

This clone has only one observation. This chain joins TRBV20-1 and TRBJ2-2, with TRBD1 as a possible D gene (7 bases). The CDR3 loop spans 11 amino acids. Germline loops: CDR1 DFQATT, CDR2 SNEGSKA (reference sequence). Trimming pared 5 bases from V and 13 bases from J, leaving 14 bases between. The CDR3 DNA follows: TGCAGTGCTGACCGACAGGGAGGGCTGTTTTTT. This gives the protein CSADRQGGLFF.

V is TRBV10-3 and J is TRBJ2-3, with TRBD1 as a possible D gene (6 bases). Trimming pared 5 bases from V and 4 bases from J, leaving 7 bases between. CDR3 length equals 12 residues. CDR1 is ENHRY and CDR2 is SYGVKD in the germline V gene. CDR3 in DNA: TGTGCCATCAGTAAGGGGGCAGATACGCAGTATTTT. Encoded protein: CAISKGADTQYF.

The chain recombines TRBV19 with TRBJ2-3, with 10 bases that match TRBD1. CDR3 length: 15 residues. With 6 bases clipped from V and 6 bases from J, the junction kept 9 bases outside the gene matches. CDR1 is LNHDA and CDR2 is SQIVND in the germline V gene (reference sequence). This CDR3 is CASRSILGQGDTQYF. DNA of the CDR3: TGTGCCAGTAGATCTATCTTGGGACAGGGGGATACGCAGTATTTT.

This clone has just one count. The chain's CDR3 is CASSYGEVSYNEQFF. In DNA form, the CDR3 reads TGTGCCAGCAGTTACGGGGAGGTTTCCTACAATGAGCAGTTCTTC. The chain has TRBV6-5 and TRBJ2-1, with D perhaps matching TRBD2 (6 bases). The CDR3 has 15 residues. Germline loops: CDR1 MNHEY, CDR2 SVGAGI. The ends were cut back, 2 bases at V and 1 base at J, with 9 bases in the middle.

The gene calls are TRBV25-1 and TRBJ1-1; tentatively, D is TRBD1 (6 bases). The CDR3 is made up of 15 amino acids. The V gene lost 1 base and the J gene lost 5 bases, with 14 bases spanning the gap. Germline V lookup: CDR1 MGHDK, CDR2 SYGVNS. The CDR3 DNA follows: TGTGCCAGCAGTGAATGGACAGACCCAAGGACTGAAGCTTTCTTT. Translation: CASSEWTDPRTEAFF.

Only a few counts were recorded for this clone. This rearrangement joins TRBV7-9 to TRBJ1-2; D is unresolved. The V end lost 5 bases, the J end lost 6 bases, and 7 bases lay between the germline ends. The CDR3 consists of 11 residues. CDR1 is SEHNR, CDR2 FQNEAQ, per germline (reference sequence). This chain's CDR3 is CASSIQDGYTF. CDR3 DNA: TGTGCCAGCAGCATCCAGGATGGCTACACCTTC.

This chain joins TRBV2 and TRBJ2-5; D unclear. Germline V gene data show CDR1 as SNHLY and CDR2 as FYNNEI. The CDR3 consists of 15 residues. Trimming took off 2 bases at V and 4 bases at J, with 14 bases between the two ends. The chain's CDR3 is CASSESQGVGETQYF. In DNA, the CDR3 is TGTGCCAGCAGTGAAAGCCAAGGAGTGGGAGAGACCCAGTACTTC.

The table lists this clone with a count of one. CDR3 amino acids: CSAEDRYEQYF. The CDR3 DNA sequence: TGCAGCGCTGAGGACAGGTACGAGCAGTACTTC. The rearrangement uses TRBV29-1 and TRBJ2-7, with 7 bases that match TRBD1. CDR3 size: 11 residues. After removal of 7 bases from V and 4 bases from J, the junction contained 4 bases not matched to a gene. Germline CDR1 and CDR2: SQVTM and ANQGSEA.

The V call is TRBV5-6, the J call TRBJ1-1; D is perhaps TRBD1 (5 bases). Germline lookup yields CDR1 SGHDT and CDR2 YYEEEE. The CDR3 runs to 14 residues. V was cut by 4 bases and J by 0 bases, with 10 bases left in between. Written as DNA, the CDR3 is TGTGCCAGCAGCGTTGTACAGGTGAACACTGAAGCTTTCTTT. This codes for CASSVVQVNTEAFF.

The chain carries TRBV9 and TRBJ2-7; TRBD1 agrees at 7 bases. The V gene end was trimmed by 4 bases and the J gene end by 4 bases; junction bases not matched to a gene: 2. CDR1 and CDR2 (germline): SGDLS, YYNGEE. The CDR3 totals 12 residues. The CDR3: CASSRTGYEQYF. The CDR3, as DNA: TGTGCCAGCAGCCGGACAGGTTACGAGCAGTACTTC.

The chain is built from TRBV7-9 and TRBJ1-2; the match to TRBD1 covers 7 bases. The CDR3 is 13 residues long. CDR1 is SEHNR and CDR2 is FQNEAQ in the germline V gene (reference sequence). V shed 0 bases and J 8 bases; nucleotides not matched to a gene: 3. CDR3 coding DNA: TGTGCCAGCAGCTTAGCAGGGGGCAAGGGCTACACCTTC. Encoded protein: CASSLAGGKGYTF.

V usage is TRBV30 and J usage is TRBJ2-3; a possible D gene is TRBD1 (5 bases). Per germline, CDR1 GTSNPN and CDR2 SVGIG (reference sequence). Trimming shortened V by 0 bases and J by 0 bases, and 10 bases separated the two germline ends. The CDR3 is 15 amino acids. CDR3 in amino acids: CAWSVTGLSTDTQYF. Written as DNA, the CDR3 is TGTGCCTGGAGTGTTACAGGCCTGAGCACAGATACGCAGTATTTT.